This T cell receptor beta chain came from a study of blood T cell repertoires in COVID-19. Across the study: The United States, Italy and Spain were the sources of the acute and convalescent COVID-19 samples. From T cells, B-cell-depleted T cells, or PBMCs came the material, which was cDNA or gDNA.

The CDR3 totals 15 residues. V was pared by 5 bases and J by 4 bases, with 10 bases of the junction left unmatched. Germline V gene lookup returns CDR1 MNHEY and CDR2 SVGEGT. Original processing methods: Amplified reference gene primers provided the basis for estimating nucleated cell counts. Clones were read by immunoSEQ multiplex PCR, and TCRdb kept only the in-frame ones, dropping some. V, J and clone size reflect that table, while D and trimming were determined from the DNA. The data contain about 160,000 clones, 85% to 95% of them seen just once; the ten biggest clones take up roughly 4.5%. Sequences were obtained from peripheral blood. The rearrangement uses TRBV6-2 or TRBV6-3 and TRBJ1-1; 7 bases fit TRBD1. This receptor was taken from a woman aged 45-59 years with acute or convalescent COVID-19. CDR3 residues: CASSPRDSRRTEAFF. The CDR3 DNA sequence: TGTGCCAGCAGTCCGCGGGACAGCCGACGCACTGAAGCTTTCTTT.